This TCR beta chain was documented in a study of blood T cell repertoires in COVID-19. Study-level background: The United States, Italy and Spain provided the acute and convalescent COVID-19 samples. PBMCs, B-cell-depleted T cells, or T cells provided the cDNA or gDNA that made up the material.

The CDR3 is 14 amino acids. With V trimmed by 3 bases and J by 6 bases, 6 bases remained unmatched. Germline V gives CDR1 DFQATT, CDR2 SNEGSKA (reference sequence). As handled by the study authors: It was from reference gene primer amplification that nucleated cell counts were estimated. Clones were read by immunoSEQ multiplex PCR, and TCRdb kept only the in-frame ones, dropping some. For V, J and clone size, that table is used; D and trimming come from the DNA. The data contain about 110,000 clones, 90% to 95% of them singletons. Sample: peripheral blood. The chain couples TRBV20-1 to TRBJ2-3, with 10 bases matching TRBD2. This clonotype originated in a woman aged 30 to 39 with acute or convalescent COVID-19. CDR3 sequence: CSASERGGGDTQYF. For the CDR3, the DNA is TGCAGTGCTAGTGAGCGGGGGGGCGGGGATACGCAGTATTTT.